Shown below are 26 T cell receptor beta chains from a single sample sequenced in a study of lymphopenia after photon versus proton radiotherapy. Clones were read by immunoSEQ multiplex PCR, and TCRdb kept only the in-frame ones, dropping some. Of around 42,000 clones in the sample, 85% are singletons; the top ten hold around 2.2%. Sequences were derived from peripheral blood, sampled from a patient treated with photon-based radiotherapy. Receptors were obtained from a middle-aged man with gastric cancer.

This clone occurred once. V is TRBV6-6 and J is TRBJ1-2, with 10 positions matching TRBD1. V was clipped by 5 bases and J by 4 bases; unmatched bases: 4. Germline lookup yields CDR1 MNHNY and CDR2 SVGAGI (reference sequence). CDR3 size: 14 residues. The DNA for the CDR3 is TGTGCCAGCAGTCACCGGGACAGGGGCTATGGCTACACCTTC. Its translation: CASSHRDRGYGYTF.

The rearrangement joins TRBV11-2 to TRBJ2-4; D ambiguous. CDR3 size: 15 residues. Germline CDR1 SGHAT, CDR2 FQNNGV. The V end was cut by 3 bases, the J end by 5 bases, with 14 bases between. The CDR3 reads CASSFGSGNENIQYF. CDR3 coding DNA: TGTGCCAGCAGCTTTGGGTCAGGAAACGAAAACATTCAGTACTTC.

The J gene is TRBJ2-2, the V gene TRBV5-5; D gene ambiguous. V was trimmed by 0 bases and J by 2 bases, leaving 5 bases between them. The CDR3 extends over 14 amino acids. The germline V gene has CDR1 SGHKS and CDR2 YYEKEE (reference sequence). The CDR3 reads CASSLAPNTGELFF. The CDR3 region has the DNA TGTGCCAGCAGCTTGGCGCCTAACACCGGGGAGCTGTTTTTT.

This chain connects TRBV5-1 to TRBJ2-2; 7 nucleotides match TRBD1. The germline gives CDR1 SGHRS, CDR2 YFSETQ. The CDR3 is made up of 15 amino acids. Trimming took 4 bases from V and 6 from J; bases not matched to a gene: 9. CDR3: CASSRKTGKAGELFF. In DNA, the CDR3 is TGCGCCAGCAGCAGAAAGACAGGGAAAGCCGGGGAGCTGTTTTTT.

This chain links TRBV4-1 with TRBJ2-1, with 7 bases fitting TRBD1. The ends lost 0 bases at V and 8 bases at J; junction bases unmatched: 4. The length of the CDR3 is 14 residues. From germline, CDR1 is MGHRA and CDR2 YSYEKL. Written as DNA, the CDR3 is TGCGCCAGCAGCCAAGATGGGACAGTGTATGAGCAGTTCTTC. Translating gives CASSQDGTVYEQFF.

The chain is built from TRBV2 and TRBJ1-1, with TRBD1 as a possible D gene (6 bases). Deletions cut 5 bases from V and 7 bases from J, with 8 bases between. The CDR3 is 11 amino acids. Germline V lookup: CDR1 SNHLY, CDR2 FYNNEI. The CDR3 spells CASSKGDEAFF. In DNA form, the CDR3 reads TGTGCCAGCAGTAAGGGGGATGAAGCTTTCTTT.

The rearrangement joins TRBV21-1 to TRBJ1-2; TRBD1, the D gene given by the table, was not confirmed from the DNA. TRBV21-1 is shown as a pseudogene. The CDR3 runs to 14 residues. CDR3 bases: TGTGCCAGCAGCAGGACAGGGGGCGACTATGGCTACACCTTC. As protein: CASSRTGGDYGYTF.

The chain recombines TRBV18 with TRBJ2-7; 10 positions agree with TRBD2. Germline CDR1 is KGHSH and CDR2 is LQKENI. This CDR3 has 15 amino acids. Trimming cost V 6 bases and J 0 bases; bases outside gene matches: 5. The CDR3: CASSPGTSASYEQYF. The CDR3 DNA reads as TGTGCCAGCTCCCCCGGGACTAGCGCCTCCTACGAGCAGTACTTC. The full variable domain, in which reference TRBV18 and TRBJ2-7 provide the parts outside the CDR3, is NAGVMQNPRHLVRRRGQEARLRCSPMKGHSHVYWYRQLPEEGLKFMVYLQKENIIDESGMPKERFSAEFPKEGPSILRIQQVVRGDSAAYFCASSPGTSASYEQYFGPGTRLTVT.

As regards this clone: The identical CDR3 is also encoded by other nucleotide sequences in the sample. This chain joins TRBV7-9 and TRBJ2-1; no definite D call. The germline V and J ends were trimmed by 1 base and 7 bases, with 5 bases remaining between them. CDR1 SEHNR and CDR2 FQNEAQ come from the germline V gene (reference sequence). This CDR3 has 12 residues. The CDR3 sequence is CASSLVGNEQFF. CDR3 in DNA: TGTGCCAGCAGCTTAGTGGGTAATGAGCAGTTCTTC.

V gene TRBV30 combines with J gene TRBJ1-6, with D unclear. The V end lost 8 bases, the J end lost 9 bases, and 17 bases lay between the germline ends. In germline, CDR1 is GTSNPN, CDR2 SVGIG (reference sequence). This CDR3 is 13 amino acids long. CDR3 bases: TGTGCCGGGCAGGAGGCAGAGAGTTCACCCCTCCACTTT. It translates to CAGQEAESSPLHF.

This clone was detected once. The chain is built from TRBV7-3 and TRBJ2-3; TRBD1 aligns across 10 bases. The CDR3 sequence is 15 residues long. Germline V gene data show CDR1 as SGHTA and CDR2 as FQGTGA. Germline trimming cut 5 bases from V and 4 bases from J; bases unmatched to any gene: 6. CDR3 residues: CASSLDRGLADTQYF. CDR3 sequence (DNA): TGTGCCAGCAGCCTGGACAGGGGGTTGGCAGATACGCAGTATTTT.

The chain joins TRBV9 to TRBJ2-7; D unclear. Germline V gene sequence: CDR1 SGDLS, CDR2 YYNGEE. The CDR3 contains 14 residues. V shed 0 bases and J shed 2 bases, with 9 bases lying between them. The CDR3 protein is CASSVGAEPYEQYF. Written as DNA, the CDR3 is TGTGCCAGCAGCGTAGGGGCAGAACCCTACGAGCAGTACTTC.

The chain uses TRBV19 and TRBJ2-3; the D is unclear. The CDR3 totals 16 residues. CDR1 is LNHDA and CDR2 is SQIVND in the germline V gene (reference sequence). The germline V and J ends were trimmed by 6 bases and 0 bases, with 16 bases remaining between them. CDR3 nucleotides: TGTGCCAGTAGCGCAAGGACGGCCAGAAGCACAGATACGCAGTATTTT. Translation gives CASSARTARSTDTQYF.

The rearrangement joins TRBV6-1 to TRBJ2-5, with D possibly TRBD2 on 6 matching bases. Germline lookup yields CDR1 MNHNS and CDR2 SASEGT. The CDR3 is 11 amino acids. The V end lost 3 bases, the J end lost 10 bases, and 9 bases lay between the germline ends. The CDR3 nucleotides are TGTGCCAGCAGTGACGGGGGTAGCCAGTACTTC. The encoded protein is CASSDGGSQYF.

V gene TRBV9 combines with J gene TRBJ2-2; D is uncertain. The V end was cut by 5 bases, the J end by 4 bases, with 6 bases between. This CDR3 is 12 amino acids long. The V gene's germline CDR1 is SGDLS and CDR2 YYNGEE. CDR3 region: CASRGITGELFF. The DNA for the CDR3 is TGTGCCAGCAGGGGCATCACCGGGGAGCTGTTTTTT.

This chain links TRBV4-1 with TRBJ1-4, with D perhaps matching TRBD1 (5 bases). Trimming took off 6 bases at V and 3 bases at J, with 17 bases between the two ends. CDR1 MGHRA and CDR2 YSYEKL come from the germline V gene. CDR3 size: 16 residues. In nucleotides, the CDR3 is TGCGCCAGCAGTACATTCGGGGCAGGAGCTAATGAAAAACTGTTTTTT. It translates to CASSTFGAGANEKLFF.

This chain joins TRBV13 and TRBJ1-1; D is undetermined. The CDR3 length is 12 residues. Trimming removed 1 base at V and 2 bases at J, with 2 bases between. Germline V gene lookup returns CDR1 PRHDT and CDR2 FYEKMQ (reference sequence). The DNA for the CDR3 is TGTGCCAGCAGCTTAGTTAACACTGAAGCTTTCTTT. Its translation: CASSLVNTEAFF.

Turning to this clone: An end of the junction differs from the germline gene, which may be a read error. V usage is TRBV7-7 and J usage is TRBJ2-5, with D possibly called TRBD1 or TRBD2 (6 bases each). Germline lookup yields CDR1 SSHAT and CDR2 FNYEAQ (reference sequence). The CDR3 is 14 amino acids. The CDR3, as DNA: TGTGCTAGCAGCCTAGGGGGGCGCGAAGAGACCCAGTACTTC. This gives the protein CASSLGGREETQYF.

The rearrangement links TRBV7-3 to TRBJ2-6; unclear D gene. Germline V lookup: CDR1 SGHTA, CDR2 FQGTGA. V was trimmed by 6 bases and J by 0 bases, leaving 9 bases between them. There are 15 residues in the CDR3. This chain's CDR3 is CASSSQLSGANVLTF. The CDR3 DNA reads TGTGCCAGCAGTTCGCAGCTCTCTGGGGCCAACGTCCTGACTTTC.

This sequence joins TRBV7-2 and TRBJ2-5; TRBD2 matches 9 bases. Germline V gene data show CDR1 as SGHTA and CDR2 as FQGNSA. The CDR3 is 15 residues long. Losses at the gene ends were 5 bases for V and 5 bases for J; bases not matched to a gene: 9. The CDR3, as DNA: TGTGCCAGCAGCCCCATAGCGGGGGTGGGGGAGACCCAGTACTTC. It specifies CASSPIAGVGETQYF.

The CDR3 loop reads CASSLTRADTQYF. Here the CDR3 DNA reads TGTGCCAGCAGCCTAACTAGAGCAGATACGCAGTATTTT. The gene calls are TRBV4-2 and TRBJ2-3, with D perhaps matching TRBD2 (5 bases). Germline loops: CDR1 LGHNA, CDR2 YNFKEQ. V lost 4 bases, J lost 4 bases, and 9 bases lay in between. This CDR3 region has 13 residues.

The CDR3 nucleotides read TGCGCCAGCAGCTGGGGGACAGGGGGAGGTCAGCCCCAGCATTTT. It translates to CASSWGTGGGQPQHF. The chain employs TRBV5-1 and TRBJ1-5, with TRBD1 matching over 11 bases. V was pared by 3 bases and J by 6 bases, with 5 bases of the junction left unmatched. The germline CDR1 and CDR2 sequences are SGHRS and YFSETQ. The CDR3 spans 15 residues.

This clone was seen only a few times. The J gene is TRBJ2-5, the V gene TRBV9; possibly TRBD1 or TRBD2 for D (6 bases each). The CDR3 consists of 15 residues. Trimming stripped 3 bases from V and 2 bases from J, with 14 bases between. The V gene's germline CDR1 is SGDLS and CDR2 YYNGEE. In DNA form, the CDR3 reads TGTGCCAGCAGCGCACAAAGGGGGGAACAAGAGACCCAGTACTTC. Protein sequence: CASSAQRGEQETQYF.

The V gene is TRBV18, the J gene TRBJ1-3, with 7 bases that match TRBD1. Germline V gives CDR1 KGHSH, CDR2 LQKENI. Trimming cost V 2 bases and J 0 bases; bases outside gene matches: 10. The CDR3 is made up of 18 amino acids. CDR3 nucleotides: TGTGCCAGCTCACCAATCTCGACAGGGACCATCTCTGGAAACACCATATATTTT. Protein: CASSPISTGTISGNTIYF.

This clone was counted between two and nine times. This chain joins TRBV7-6 and TRBJ2-3; 8 nucleotides align to TRBD1. The CDR3 contains 16 residues. Germline V gene lookup returns CDR1 SGHVS and CDR2 FNYEAQ. With V trimmed by 2 bases and J by 3 bases, 7 bases remained unmatched. CDR3 loop: CASSLQPGGWTDTQYF. The CDR3 region has the DNA TGTGCCAGCAGCTTACAACCAGGGGGCTGGACAGATACGCAGTATTTT. The variable domain in full, completed from reference TRBV7-6 and TRBJ2-3, reads GAGVSQSPRYKVTKRGQDVALRCDPISGHVSLYWYRQALGQGPEFLTYFNYEAQQDKSGLPNDRFSAERPEGSISTLTIQRTEQRDSAMYRCASSLQPGGWTDTQYFGPGTRLTVL.

The V and J genes are TRBV27 and TRBJ1-6; the D gene is possibly TRBD1 (6 bases). This CDR3 spans 15 amino acids. The germline CDR1 and CDR2 sequences are MNHEY and SMNVEV (reference sequence). Trimming removed 7 bases from V and 4 bases from J, with 14 bases in between. The CDR3 reads CASTLARGYNSPLHF. CDR3 sequence (DNA): TGTGCCAGCACCCTCGCCAGGGGATATAATTCACCCCTCCACTTT.